These T cell receptor beta chains were read from a single sample in a study of vaccination effects on CD4 cells after COVID-19. The table came from immunoSEQ multiplex PCR; TCRdb's copy has only in-frame clones and leaves some out. This sample has tens of thousands of clones, with roughly 79% found just once. Their target antigens are unknown. The sequences come from CD4+ T cells from PBMCs cultured with HCoV-229E spike peptides, collected before COVID-19 vaccination. Receptor source: a human donor who received a COVID-19 vaccine. CDR3s include the opening cysteine and the closing phenylalanine or tryptophan. Each record gives: V gene, J gene, clone size, D gene, CDR3 protein, CDR3 DNA. The D gene is left open where the match is weak. Size values are once, few and many counts, or a class for expanded clones, and some rows have none.

V: TRBV6-5
J: TRBJ2-1
size: -
D: -
CDR3: CASSLDSYNEQFF
DNA: TGTGCCAGCAGTTTGGACAGTTACAATGAGCAGTTCTTC

V: TRBV5-1
J: TRBJ1-2
size: -
D: -
CDR3: CASSLQALHGYTF
DNA: TGCGCCAGCAGCTTGCAAGCGCTACATGGCTACACCTTC

V: TRBV21-1
J: TRBJ1-5
size: -
D: -
CDR3: CASSMTRWGDDNQPQHF
DNA: TGTGCCAGCAGCATGACCCGGTGGGGGGATGACAATCAGCCCCAGCATTTT

V: TRBV19
J: TRBJ1-5
size: -
D: -
CDR3: CASSIDRSNQPQHF
DNA: TGTGCCAGTAGTATAGACAGGAGCAATCAGCCCCAGCATTTT

V: TRBV20-1
J: TRBJ1-5
size: -
D: -
CDR3: CSASWADSNQPQHF
DNA: TGCAGTGCTAGTTGGGCAGACAGCAATCAGCCCCAGCATTTT

V: TRBV6-6
J: TRBJ1-5
size: once
D: TRBD1
CDR3: CASKNRDRVNQPQHF
DNA: TGTGCCAGCAAAAACCGGGACAGGGTCAATCAGCCCCAGCATTTT

V: TRBV4-2
J: TRBJ2-3
size: -
D: TRBD2
CDR3: CASSQMGLAGTDTQYF
DNA: TGTGCCAGCAGCCAAATGGGACTAGCGGGTACAGATACGCAGTATTTT

V: TRBV7-2
J: TRBJ1-5
size: few
D: TRBD1
CDR3: CASSPDRDGQPQHF
DNA: TGTGCCAGCAGCCCGGACAGGGACGGGCAGCCCCAGCATTTT

V: TRBV5-1
J: TRBJ2-1
size: -
D: -
CDR3: CASSLGETYNEQFF
DNA: TGCGCCAGCAGCTTGGGGGAAACCTACAATGAGCAGTTCTTC

V: TRBV12-5
J: TRBJ2-5
size: -
D: TRBD2
CDR3: CASGSQGGFETQYF
DNA: TGTGCTAGTGGTTCCCAGGGAGGGTTCGAGACCCAGTACTTC

V: TRBV7-3
J: TRBJ2-3
size: -
D: TRBD2
CDR3: CASSSTSGGPTDTQYF
DNA: TGTGCCAGCAGCTCGACTAGCGGGGGACCCACAGATACGCAGTATTTT

V: TRBV28
J: TRBJ1-6
size: -
D: -
CDR3: CASSPPLTPLHF
DNA: TGTGCCAGCAGTCCACCCCTTACACCCCTCCACTTT

V: TRBV12-3/TRBV12-4
J: TRBJ1-4
size: -
D: -
CDR3: CASSVNEKLFF
DNA: TGTGCCAGCAGTGTGAATGAAAAACTGTTTTTT

V: TRBV30
J: TRBJ1-1
size: -
D: -
CDR3: CAWSFTAGTEAFF
DNA: TGTGCCTGGAGTTTCACGGCAGGCACTGAAGCTTTCTTT

V: TRBV7-6
J: TRBJ1-4
size: -
D: -
CDR3: CASSLVAGTNEKLFF
DNA: TGTGCCAGCAGCTTAGTGGCCGGAACTAATGAAAAACTGTTTTTT

V: TRBV20-1
J: TRBJ2-1
size: -
D: -
CDR3: CSASFPTMARRYNEQFF
DNA: TGCAGTGCTAGTTTTCCGACTATGGCTAGACGGTACAATGAGCAGTTCTTC

V: TRBV3-1/TRBV3-2
J: TRBJ2-5
size: -
D: -
CDR3: CASSQAPLSETQYF
DNA: TGTGCCAGCAGCCAAGCTCCTCTTTCGGAGACCCAGTACTTC

V: TRBV30
J: TRBJ1-2
size: -
D: -
CDR3: CAWSTGAYGYTF
DNA: TGTGCCTGGAGTACCGGGGCCTATGGCTACACCTTC

V: TRBV27
J: TRBJ2-2
size: few
D: -
CDR3: CASSLTLNTGELFF
DNA: TGTGCCAGCAGTTTGACCCTAAACACCGGGGAGCTGTTTTTT

V: TRBV28
J: TRBJ1-2
size: -
D: -
CDR3: CASSPGRIWGYTF
DNA: TGTGCCAGCAGTCCGGGGAGGATTTGGGGCTACACCTTC

V: TRBV2
J: TRBJ1-4
size: -
D: -
CDR3: CASSGVGKEKLFF
DNA: TGTGCCAGCAGTGGGGTGGGAAAGGAAAAACTGTTTTTT

V: TRBV14
J: TRBJ1-1
size: -
D: TRBD1
CDR3: CASSRKQGSTEAFF
DNA: TGTGCCAGCAGCCGCAAACAGGGGAGCACTGAAGCTTTCTTT

V: TRBV5-1
J: TRBJ1-2
size: -
D: -
CDR3: CASTLTTANYGYTF
DNA: TGCGCCAGCACCCTGACGACTGCGAACTATGGCTACACCTTC

V: TRBV7-9
J: TRBJ1-2
size: -
D: -
CDR3: CAIIGQTLYGYTF
DNA: TGTGCCATTATCGGACAGACCCTATATGGCTACACCTTC

V: TRBV29-1
J: TRBJ1-1
size: few
D: -
CDR3: CSGGSMNTEAFF
DNA: TGCAGCGGAGGGAGCATGAACACTGAAGCTTTCTTT

V: TRBV19
J: TRBJ1-4
size: -
D: TRBD1
CDR3: CASSGGRGGNNEKLFF
DNA: TGTGCCAGTAGTGGTGGCAGGGGGGGCAACAATGAAAAACTGTTTTTT

V: TRBV5-4
J: TRBJ2-5
size: -
D: TRBD2
CDR3: CASGLAGGPETQYF
DNA: TGTGCCAGCGGCCTAGCGGGGGGGCCAGAGACCCAGTACTTC

V: TRBV28
J: TRBJ2-5
size: -
D: TRBD1
CDR3: CASSTRTGVETQYF
DNA: TGTGCCAGCAGTACAAGGACAGGGGTGGAGACCCAGTACTTC

V: TRBV5-1
J: TRBJ1-4
size: -
D: TRBD1
CDR3: CASSLGTGRYEKLFF
DNA: TGCGCCAGCAGCTTGGGGACAGGTCGTTATGAAAAACTGTTTTTT

V: TRBV18
J: TRBJ1-6
size: -
D: -
CDR3: CASSPDGNSPLHF
DNA: TGTGCCAGCTCACCTGATGGTAATTCACCCCTCCACTTT

V: TRBV12-5
J: TRBJ1-5
size: -
D: TRBD1
CDR3: CASGYGTGESEPQHF
DNA: TGTGCTAGTGGTTACGGGACAGGGGAGTCGGAGCCCCAGCATTTT

V: TRBV6-5
J: TRBJ1-3
size: once
D: -
CDR3: CASSYSGSGVGNTIYF
DNA: TGTGCCAGCAGTTACTCGGGTAGCGGGGTTGGAAACACCATATATTTT

V: TRBV19
J: TRBJ2-3
size: -
D: TRBD2
CDR3: CASRTSGGVDTQYF
DNA: TGTGCCAGTCGGACTAGCGGGGGGGTAGATACGCAGTATTTT

V: TRBV10-3
J: TRBJ1-5
size: -
D: -
CDR3: CAISDSTGQPQHF
DNA: TGTGCCATCAGTGATTCAACAGGACAGCCCCAGCATTTT

V: TRBV5-1
J: TRBJ1-2
size: -
D: TRBD1
CDR3: CASKKTGGTNYGYTF
DNA: TGCGCCAGCAAAAAGACAGGGGGGACGAACTATGGCTACACCTTC

V: TRBV7-2
J: TRBJ1-1
size: -
D: -
CDR3: CASSQQENTEAFF
DNA: TGTGCCAGCAGCCAACAGGAGAACACTGAAGCTTTCTTT

V: TRBV12-3/TRBV12-4
J: TRBJ1-5
size: -
D: -
CDR3: CASRNKGQPQHF
DNA: TGTGCCAGCAGAAACAAAGGTCAGCCCCAGCATTTT

V: TRBV2
J: TRBJ1-2
size: -
D: TRBD1
CDR3: CASSQPGQGALNYGYTF
DNA: TGTGCCAGCAGTCAACCGGGACAGGGGGCCTTAAACTATGGCTACACCTTC

V: TRBV6-4
J: TRBJ2-2
size: -
D: TRBD2
CDR3: CASSDQGTRTGELFF
DNA: TGTGCCAGCAGTGACCAAGGGACTAGAACCGGGGAGCTGTTTTTT

V: TRBV5-1
J: TRBJ2-3
size: -
D: -
CDR3: CASSVAGTTDTQYF
DNA: TGCGCCAGCAGCGTCGCCGGGACTACAGATACGCAGTATTTT

V: TRBV5-1
J: TRBJ2-1
size: once
D: TRBD2
CDR3: CASSSGTSGGREQFF
DNA: TGCGCCAGCAGCTCCGGGACTAGCGGGGGAAGGGAGCAGTTCTTC

V: TRBV6-2/TRBV6-3
J: TRBJ2-5
size: -
D: -
CDR3: CASSYEDYQETQYF
DNA: TGTGCCAGCAGTTACGAGGACTACCAAGAGACCCAGTACTTC

V: TRBV30
J: TRBJ2-3
size: -
D: -
CDR3: CAWRATGVSDTQYF
DNA: TGTGCCTGGAGGGCGACCGGGGTGTCAGATACGCAGTATTTT

V: TRBV5-1
J: TRBJ1-5
size: -
D: -
CDR3: CASSLRGNQPQHF
DNA: TGCGCCAGCAGCTTGCGTGGAAATCAGCCCCAGCATTTT

V: TRBV7-9
J: TRBJ1-1
size: -
D: -
CDR3: CASSLGGVWGADTEAFF
DNA: TGTGCCAGCAGCTTAGGAGGGGTGTGGGGGGCGGACACTGAAGCTTTCTTT

V: TRBV3-1/TRBV3-2
J: TRBJ1-5
size: -
D: TRBD1
CDR3: CASSRDRPQWAQHF
DNA: TGTGCCAGCAGCCGGGACAGGCCCCAGTGGGCCCAGCATTTT

V: TRBV5-4
J: TRBJ2-2
size: -
D: -
CDR3: CASSGGGGVDTGELFF
DNA: TGTGCCAGCAGCGGGGGCGGGGGCGTGGACACCGGGGAGCTGTTTTTT

V: TRBV10-3
J: TRBJ1-2
size: once
D: -
CDR3: CAISELKTWRTTYGYTF
DNA: TGTGCCATCAGTGAGTTGAAGACATGGAGGACGACCTATGGCTACACCTTC

V: TRBV4-1
J: TRBJ2-5
size: -
D: TRBD1
CDR3: CASSQPGTVNQETQYF
DNA: TGCGCCAGCAGCCAACCTGGGACAGTGAATCAAGAGACCCAGTACTTC

V: TRBV7-7
J: TRBJ2-1
size: -
D: TRBD1
CDR3: CASSALPGQTYNEQFF
DNA: TGTGCCAGCAGCGCACTTCCGGGACAGACATACAATGAGCAGTTCTTC

V: TRBV5-1
J: TRBJ2-3
size: -
D: TRBD2
CDR3: CASSVLAGSTDTQYF
DNA: TGCGCCAGCAGCGTACTAGCGGGGAGCACAGATACGCAGTATTTT

V: TRBV4-3
J: TRBJ2-3
size: -
D: TRBD2
CDR3: CASSQVTSGGTDTQYF
DNA: TGCGCCAGCAGCCAAGTTACTAGCGGGGGTACAGATACGCAGTATTTT

V: TRBV6-6
J: TRBJ1-2
size: -
D: TRBD1
CDR3: CASRSGTGGFGYTF
DNA: TGTGCCAGCAGGTCCGGGACAGGGGGATTTGGCTACACCTTC